This T cell receptor beta chain was identified in a study of T cells in Graves' hyperthyroidism and ophthalmopathy. Study context: Peripheral blood was secured at the point of initial diagnosis, before any treatment. General study points: Blood held most thyroid clonotypes expanded above 0.001 frequency. Separating ophthalmopathy from stable hyperthyroidism was achieved by a 13 V-J model.

TCR beta CDR3 regions were amplified from RNA. First-round RT-PCR with HTBI primers amplified the TCR CDR3 region. TCRdb redid the calling of the multiplex PCR reads with MiXCR, one entry per CDR3 protein. The sample has about 690,000 distinct CDR3 sequences, roughly a sixth seen once. Points on this clonotype: What it recognizes is unknown.

The PBMCs were taken from approximately 9 ml of fresh peripheral blood. V was cut by 4 bases and J by 4 bases, with 13 bases left in between. Germline CDR1 reads MNHEY; CDR2 reads SVGAGI. This CDR3 region has 14 residues. Material: blood. This clonotype originated in a man aged 50 to 59 with Graves' hyperthyroidism. The chain recombines TRBV6-5 with TRBJ2-5; the D is unclear. The CDR3 loop reads CASSSHILRETQYF. As DNA, the CDR3 is TGTGCCAGCAGTTCCCACATACTACGAGAGACCCAGTACTTC.